A selection of T cell receptor beta chains follows, all from one sample in a study of shared clonotypes between healthy human individuals. Only in-frame clones appear in the TCRdb table, and some are missing; sequencing was by immunoSEQ multiplex PCR. Of 800,000 to 1,200,000 clones listed, more than 75% are singletons. Sample: memory CD4+ T cells from PBMCs. The receptors derive from a man younger than 35 in good health. Some clones in this sample may be carry-over from other donors' samples. Each CDR3 is given with its conserved first and last residue. The order of the fields is D gene, clone size, J gene, V gene, CDR3 DNA, CDR3 protein. D genes are given only for firm matches. Clone size is not always given. Where it is, it says once, few, many or a class for expanded clones.

- once TRBJ1-5 TRBV5-1 TGCGCCAGCAGCCCCGTGGGGGGGGCCCTTAGCAATCAGCCCCAGCATTTT CASSPVGGALSNQPQHF
TRBD2 once TRBJ2-1 TRBV13 TGTGCCAGCAGCTTAGAACGAGCGGGGCTGGCGGATGAGCAGTTCTTC CASSLERAGLADEQFF
TRBD2 - TRBJ2-1 TRBV5-1 TGCGCCAGCAGCTTAAACCCGACTAGCACCAGCGGGGATGAGCAGTTCTTC CASSLNPTSTSGDEQFF
- - TRBJ2-7 TRBV6-5 TGTGCCAGCAGTTTTATCACCCAATACGAGCAGTACTTC CASSFITQYEQYF
TRBD1 - TRBJ1-3 TRBV2 TGTGCCAGCAGTGTGGGGGGACAGTTCTCTGGAAACACCATATATTTT CASSVGGQFSGNTIYF
- - TRBJ1-1 TRBV5-8 TGTGCCAGCAGCTATCGACAGCTGAACACTGAAGCTTTCTTT CASSYRQLNTEAFF
- - TRBJ1-2 TRBV19 TGTGCCAGTAGTATAGCGTCCAGCTATGGCTACACCTTC CASSIASSYGYTF
- once TRBJ2-7 TRBV19 TGTGCCAGTAGTATACTTGGAGGGAGGCCCTACGAGCAGTACTTC CASSILGGRPYEQYF
TRBD2 - TRBJ2-3 TRBV4-1 TGCGCCAGCAGCCAAGATCCTGGACTAGCGGGAGAGGATACGCAGTATTTT CASSQDPGLAGEDTQYF
- - TRBJ2-4 TRBV6-5 TGTGCCAGCAGTTACTCCGATAAAGAGGACATTCAGTACTTC CASSYSDKEDIQYF
- - TRBJ2-7 TRBV28 TGTGCCAGCAGATCAGGGGGGAGCTCCTACGAGCAGTACTTC CASRSGGSSYEQYF
TRBD1 - TRBJ1-5 TRBV18 TGTGCCAGCTCACCACCGGGACAGGGGGCTAATCAGCCCCAGCATTTT CASSPPGQGANQPQHF
- - TRBJ2-2 TRBV4-2 TGTGCCAGCAGCCCTACGACTACCTCGAACACCGGGGAGCTGTTTTTT CASSPTTTSNTGELFF
- - TRBJ2-1 TRBV7-3 TGTGCCAGCAGCCCTAGCCTCTACAATGAGCAGTTCTTC CASSPSLYNEQFF
- - TRBJ2-4 TRBV4-1 TGCGCCAGCAGCCAGGGAAGACTAGACGGTGTCAAAAACATTCAGTACTTC CASSQGRLDGVKNIQYF
- - TRBJ2-1 TRBV27 TGTGCCAGCAGTTTAGCCGCTGGGACGGGGGACTACAATGAGCAGTTCTTC CASSLAAGTGDYNEQFF
TRBD1 - TRBJ1-5 TRBV2 TGTGCCAGCAGAGAAGGACAGGTTAGCAATCAGCCCCAGCATTTT CASREGQVSNQPQHF
TRBD2 - TRBJ2-5 TRBV7-9 TGTGCCAGCAGCTTAGCAAGGGGACTAGCGGGCCTCCAAGAGACCCAGTACTTC CASSLARGLAGLQETQYF
- - TRBJ2-1 TRBV7-9 TGTGCCAGCAGCTTAGCGGGGCACAATGAGCAGTTCTTC CASSLAGHNEQFF
TRBD2 - TRBJ2-3 TRBV7-2 TGTGCCAGCAGCTATCGGACTAGCGGGAGTAGTGCAGATACGCAGTATTTT CASSYRTSGSSADTQYF
- once TRBJ2-3 TRBV27 TGTGCCAGCAGTTTTAATAGGCTAGACCCCCCAGATACGCAGTATTTT CASSFNRLDPPDTQYF
TRBD1 - TRBJ2-1 TRBV5-4 TGTGCCAGCAGCCTACAGGGACAGGGACCCAATGAGCAGTTCTTC CASSLQGQGPNEQFF
- - TRBJ2-7 TRBV7-2 TGTGCCAGCAGCTTAAATTCAGGGCAGGGGGAGCAGTACTTC CASSLNSGQGEQYF
- - TRBJ1-5 TRBV19 TGTGCCAGTAGTATAGATCGGGGTGCGGGGGCCAGCAATCAGCCCCAGCATTTT CASSIDRGAGASNQPQHF
TRBD2 once TRBJ2-5 TRBV10-3 TGTGCCATCAGTACCGGGACTAGCGGCTCAGAGACCCAGTACTTC CAISTGTSGSETQYF
- - TRBJ1-1 TRBV2 TGTGCCAGCACCCCCAATAAGGGTAACACTGAAGCTTTCTTT CASTPNKGNTEAFF
- - TRBJ1-4 TRBV6-5 TGTGCCAGCAGTTACGACGGTCCTAATGAAAAACTGTTTTTT CASSYDGPNEKLFF
TRBD2 - TRBJ2-7 TRBV28 TGTGCCAGCATCAACGGGGGGTCCTCCTACGAGCAGTACTTC CASINGGSSYEQYF
- - TRBJ2-3 TRBV6-5 TGTGCCAGCAATAACCGGCAGGGTAGGACAGATACGCAGTATTTT CASNNRQGRTDTQYF
- - TRBJ2-7 TRBV2 TGTGCCAGCAGCTCCTCAGGGGTCTCCTACGAGCAGTACTTC CASSSSGVSYEQYF
- many TRBJ2-3 TRBV7-2 TGTGCCACGGGGACTCGAGACACAGATACGCAGTATTTT CATGTRDTDTQYF
- - TRBJ2-7 TRBV5-1 TGCGCCAGCAGCGGCACCGGGATAGGGACCTACGAGCAGTACTTC CASSGTGIGTYEQYF
- once TRBJ1-2 TRBV9 TGTGCCAGCAGCCTCATCGGAAACTATGGCTACACCTTC CASSLIGNYGYTF
- - TRBJ2-1 TRBV29-1 TGCAGCATCGGGGGGACAGATTACAATGAGCAGTTCTTC CSIGGTDYNEQFF
- - TRBJ1-2 TRBV28 TGTGCCAGCAGTCTTGCAACGCCCTCTCATGGCTACACCTTC CASSLATPSHGYTF
TRBD2 - TRBJ2-7 TRBV5-1 TGCGCCAGCAGCTTTGGACAGGGACTAGCGGGAGTCGGCGAGCAGTACTTC CASSFGQGLAGVGEQYF
TRBD1 - TRBJ1-5 TRBV28 TGTGCCAGCTGCCCCGACAGGGGGCTTCAGCCCCAGCATTTT CASCPDRGLQPQHF
- few TRBJ1-5 TRBV5-5 TGTGCCAGCAGCACGGAACAGGATCAGCCCCAGCATTTT CASSTEQDQPQHF
- - TRBJ1-1 TRBV6-6 TGTGCCAGCAGCTCGGACGGGAACACTGAAGCTTTCTTT CASSSDGNTEAFF
TRBD2 - TRBJ2-5 TRBV4-1 TGCGCCAGCAGCCAAGAAGGTGGCGGGAGAGAGACCCAGTACTTC CASSQEGGGRETQYF
- - TRBJ1-4 TRBV5-8 TGTGCCAGCAGCTTGGCGGAGGAGGTGTGGGAAAAACTGTTTTTT CASSLAEEVWEKLFF
- - TRBJ2-2 TRBV18 TGTGCCAGCTCACCAGGACGGGACCCGAGGACCGGGGAGCTGTTTTTT CASSPGRDPRTGELFF
- - TRBJ2-1 TRBV5-1 TGCGCCAGCACCCACGGGGGAGGAAGGGATGAGCAGTTCTTC CASTHGGGRDEQFF
- - TRBJ1-4 TRBV6-5 TGTGCCAGCAGGTCCTTCGGTGTCAATGAAAAACTGTTTTTT CASRSFGVNEKLFF
- - TRBJ2-7 TRBV5-5 TGTGCCAGCAGCTTCGAAGGGCTCCCCTACGAGCAGTACTTC CASSFEGLPYEQYF
- few TRBJ2-3 TRBV19 TGTGCCAGTAGTATAGTAAAGGGGACGGATACGCAGTATTTT CASSIVKGTDTQYF
- - TRBJ1-5 TRBV6-5 TGTGCCAGCAGCCCCGGCAGGGGATCCAATCAGCCCCAGCATTTT CASSPGRGSNQPQHF
TRBD2 - TRBJ2-5 TRBV7-8 TGTGCCAGCAGCTGGAGCGGGAGTAGGGAGACCCAGTACTTC CASSWSGSRETQYF
- - TRBJ2-3 TRBV10-2 TGCGCCAGCAGTGAAAGGACGGGACCTTCTAGCACAGATACGCAGTATTTT CASSERTGPSSTDTQYF
- - TRBJ2-1 TRBV9 TGTGCCAGCAGCGTAAACGTGATCAGGGGATACAATGAGCAGTTCTTC CASSVNVIRGYNEQFF
- - TRBJ1-1 TRBV7-9 TGTGCCAGCAGCTTAGTATTCAACACTGAAGCTTTCTTT CASSLVFNTEAFF
- - TRBJ2-1 TRBV11-3 TGTGCCAGCAGTTCCGGGCCGCGAAGGGACAATGAGCAGTTCTTC CASSSGPRRDNEQFF
TRBD1 - TRBJ2-2 TRBV29-1 TGCAGCGTTTGGGACAGGGGGCGGGGCACCGGGGAGCTGTTTTTT CSVWDRGRGTGELFF
TRBD1 once TRBJ2-7 TRBV28 TGTGCCAGCAGCCCATCCGGGACAGGGCAGTACTTC CASSPSGTGQYF
- few TRBJ2-7 TRBV21-1 TGTGCCAGCAGCGGTATCGAGCCGCGGGAGCCCTACGAGCAGTACTTC CASSGIEPREPYEQYF
TRBD1 - TRBJ1-2 TRBV5-1 TGCGCCAGTACTCTACAGACAGGGGTCAACTATGGCTACACCTTC CASTLQTGVNYGYTF
- - TRBJ1-4 TRBV5-1 TGCGCCAGCAGCCGGGGAAGCGGACGGCCTGATGAAAAACTGTTTTTT CASSRGSGRPDEKLFF
- - TRBJ2-5 TRBV28 TGTGCCAGCAGTTCCAGCGGGCAAGAGACCCAGTACTTC CASSSSGQETQYF
- - TRBJ1-1 TRBV5-4 TGTGCCAGCAGGCATCGCCAGTTTGCCACTGAAGCTTTCTTT CASRHRQFATEAFF
- many TRBJ2-1 TRBV5-1 TGCGCCAGCAGCTTGGGGAACAGCTACAATGAGCAGTTCTTC CASSLGNSYNEQFF